Listed here are 9 T cell receptor beta chains from one sample, sequenced in a study of cytomegalovirus exposure and HLA in healthy donors. Primers: 60 Vbeta forward and 13 Jbeta reverse. Repertoires were generated with immunoSEQ multiplex PCR, while TCRdb's copy carries only in-frame clones and drops some. The data contain under 200,000 clones, approximately 80% of them singletons. Sample: PBMCs. The receptors come from a woman between 35 and 50 years old in good health and CMV-seropositive.

The genes are TRBV7-8 and TRBJ1-4; D ambiguous. Per the germline V gene, CDR1 is SGHVS and CDR2 is FQNEAQ. The CDR3 is 16 amino acids. With 1 base removed from V and 1 base from J, the gap between germline ends came to 10 bases. The DNA of the CDR3 is TGTGCCAGCAGCTTAGGACTGGGGAGAACTAATGAAAAACTGTTTTTT. Translating it yields CASSLGLGRTNEKLFF.

The V call is TRBV7-2, the J call TRBJ2-1, with TRBD2 identical over 7 bases. CDR1 SGHTA and CDR2 FQGNSA come from the germline V gene. The CDR3 covers 15 residues. V shed 1 base, J shed 4 bases, and the junction held 4 bases outside the gene matches. This CDR3 reads CASSLGGGLYNEQFF. CDR3 sequence (DNA): TGTGCCAGCAGCTTAGGCGGGGGACTTTACAATGAGCAGTTCTTC. The full variable domain, with the rest looked up from reference TRBV7-2 and TRBJ2-1, is GAGVSQSPSNKVTEKGKDVELRCDPISGHTALYWYRQSLGQGLEFLIYFQGNSAPDKSGLPSDRFSAERTGGSVSTLTIQRTQQEDSAVYLCASSLGGGLYNEQFFGPGTRLTVL.

The DNA for the CDR3 is TGCGCCAGCAGCCAAGACGGGAGGAATCGTCTCAACACCGGGGAGCTGTTTTTT. As protein: CASSQDGRNRLNTGELFF. The rearrangement joins TRBV4-1 to TRBJ2-2; 7 bases are shared with TRBD2. The CDR3 is made up of 18 amino acids. The V gene's germline CDR1 is MGHRA and CDR2 YSYEKL. Germline trimming cut 0 bases from V and 2 bases from J; bases unmatched to any gene: 9.

The genes are TRBV10-1 and TRBJ1-1, with D unresolved. Germline CDR1 and CDR2: WNHNN and SYGVQD (reference sequence). The V gene lost 1 base and the J gene lost 8 bases, with 8 bases spanning the gap. The CDR3 has 12 amino acids. CDR3 nucleotide sequence: TGCGCCAGCAGTGAGTTTGGAGGGGAAGCTTTCTTT. This gives the protein CASSEFGGEAFF.

This chain links TRBV4-3 with TRBJ1-5; TRBD1 is a possible D gene (5 bases). Deletions cut 6 bases from V and 7 bases from J, with 16 bases between. Germline CDR1 is LGHNA and CDR2 is YSLEER. This CDR3 has 14 residues. CDR3 in DNA: TGCGCCAGCAGTCTCGGCACGGCAGGGCAGCCCCAGCATTTT. Amino acids: CASSLGTAGQPQHF.

The DNA for the CDR3 is TGCGCCAGCAGCCAAGATAGGTTAGGCAAGGGAGGTAGGAACACCATATATTTT. Protein product: CASSQDRLGKGGRNTIYF. The chain combines TRBV4-3 with TRBJ1-3; D remains ambiguous. Trimming cost V 0 bases and J 7 bases, with 22 bases left between them. In germline, CDR1 is LGHNA, CDR2 YSLEER. The CDR3 covers 18 residues.

The genes are TRBV15 and TRBJ2-3, with D tentatively TRBD1 (5 bases). CDR1 LNHNV and CDR2 YYDKDF come from the germline V gene (reference sequence). Trimming pared 0 bases from V and 4 bases from J, leaving 11 bases between. The CDR3 extends over 15 amino acids. The CDR3 DNA reads TGTGCCACCAGCAGAGATTCGGAAGGGGCAGATACGCAGTATTTT. This codes for CATSRDSEGADTQYF.

The rearrangement uses TRBV10-3 and TRBJ1-4, with 9 bases that match TRBD1. V dropped 5 bases and J dropped 5; count of bases not matched to a gene: 3. The CDR3 is made up of 14 amino acids. Looked up from germline, CDR1 is ENHRY and CDR2 is SYGVKD. CDR3: CAISNGQGNEKLFF. The CDR3 DNA sequence: TGTGCCATCAGTAACGGACAGGGGAATGAAAAACTGTTTTTT.

This chain uses TRBV5-1 with TRBJ1-1; TRBD1 agrees at 8 bases. The ends lost 4 bases at V and 9 bases at J; junction bases unmatched: 8. The CDR3 spans 13 residues. Per the germline V gene, CDR1 is SGHRS and CDR2 is YFSETQ. CDR3 in DNA: TGCGCCAGCAGCGTTACAGGGGACAGGAAAGCTTTCTTT. Protein product: CASSVTGDRKAFF.